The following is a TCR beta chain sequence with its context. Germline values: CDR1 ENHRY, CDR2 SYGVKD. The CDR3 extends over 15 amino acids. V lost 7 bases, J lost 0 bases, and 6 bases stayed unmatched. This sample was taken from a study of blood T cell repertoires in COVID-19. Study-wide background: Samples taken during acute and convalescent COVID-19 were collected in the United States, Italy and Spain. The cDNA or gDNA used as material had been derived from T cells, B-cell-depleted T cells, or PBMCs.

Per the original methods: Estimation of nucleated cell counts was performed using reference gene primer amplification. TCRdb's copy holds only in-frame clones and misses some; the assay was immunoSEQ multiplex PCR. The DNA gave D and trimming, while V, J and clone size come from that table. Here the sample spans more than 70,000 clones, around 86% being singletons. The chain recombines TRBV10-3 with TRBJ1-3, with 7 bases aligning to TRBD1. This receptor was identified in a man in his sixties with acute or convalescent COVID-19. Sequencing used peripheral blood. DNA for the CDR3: TGTGCCATCACTCCAGGGACAGACTCTGGAAACACCATATATTTT. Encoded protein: CAITPGTDSGNTIYF.